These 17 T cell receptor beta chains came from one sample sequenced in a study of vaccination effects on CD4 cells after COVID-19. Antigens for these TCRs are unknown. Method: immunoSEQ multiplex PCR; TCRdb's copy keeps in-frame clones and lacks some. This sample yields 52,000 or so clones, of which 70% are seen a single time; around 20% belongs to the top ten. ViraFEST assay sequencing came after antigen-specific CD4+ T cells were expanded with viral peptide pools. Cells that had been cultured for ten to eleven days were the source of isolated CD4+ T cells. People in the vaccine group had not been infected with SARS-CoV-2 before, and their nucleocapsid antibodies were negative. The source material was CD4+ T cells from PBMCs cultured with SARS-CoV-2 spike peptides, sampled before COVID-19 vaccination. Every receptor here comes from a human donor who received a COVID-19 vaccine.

CDR3 sequence reads: CASSRQGNNSPLHF. DNA of the CDR3: TGTGCCAGCAGCCGACAGGGAAATAATTCACCCCTCCACTTT. J is TRBJ1-6 and V is TRBV6-5; 7 bases are shared with TRBD1. CDR1 MNHEY and CDR2 SVGAGI come from the germline V gene. V trimming: 6 bases; J trimming: 5 bases; junction bases outside the gene matches: 4. This CDR3 has 14 amino acids.

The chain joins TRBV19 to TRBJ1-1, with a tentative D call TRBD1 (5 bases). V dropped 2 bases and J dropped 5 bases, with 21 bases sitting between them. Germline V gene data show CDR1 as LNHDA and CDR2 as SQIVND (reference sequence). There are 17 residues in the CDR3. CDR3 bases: TGTGCCAGTAGTATACAATTAGGGGATTCCCGAGGGACTGAAGCTTTCTTT. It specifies CASSIQLGDSRGTEAFF.

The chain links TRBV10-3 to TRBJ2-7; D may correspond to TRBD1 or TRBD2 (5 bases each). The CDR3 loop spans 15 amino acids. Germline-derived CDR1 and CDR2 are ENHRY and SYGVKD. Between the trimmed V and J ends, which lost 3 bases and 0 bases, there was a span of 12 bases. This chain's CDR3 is CAISEGREFSYEQYF. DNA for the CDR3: TGTGCCATCAGTGAAGGCAGGGAGTTCTCCTACGAGCAGTACTTC.

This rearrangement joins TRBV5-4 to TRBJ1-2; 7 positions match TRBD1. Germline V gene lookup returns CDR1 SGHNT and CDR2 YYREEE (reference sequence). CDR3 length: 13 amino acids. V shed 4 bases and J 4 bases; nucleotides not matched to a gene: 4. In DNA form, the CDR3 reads TGTGCCAGCAGCGCAGGACAGGCCTATGGCTACACCTTC. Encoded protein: CASSAGQAYGYTF.

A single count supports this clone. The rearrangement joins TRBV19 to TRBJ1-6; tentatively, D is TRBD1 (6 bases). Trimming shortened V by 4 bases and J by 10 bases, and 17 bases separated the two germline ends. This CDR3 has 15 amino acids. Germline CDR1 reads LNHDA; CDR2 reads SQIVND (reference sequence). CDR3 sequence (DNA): TGTGCCAGTAGTACGTTAGCAGGGACAACCTCACCCCTCCACTTT. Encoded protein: CASSTLAGTTSPLHF.

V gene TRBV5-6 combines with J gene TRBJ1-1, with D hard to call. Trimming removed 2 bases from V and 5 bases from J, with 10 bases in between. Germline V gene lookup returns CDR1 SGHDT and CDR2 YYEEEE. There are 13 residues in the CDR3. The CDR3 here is CASSFEARTEAFF. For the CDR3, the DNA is TGTGCCAGCAGCTTCGAGGCCAGGACTGAAGCTTTCTTT.

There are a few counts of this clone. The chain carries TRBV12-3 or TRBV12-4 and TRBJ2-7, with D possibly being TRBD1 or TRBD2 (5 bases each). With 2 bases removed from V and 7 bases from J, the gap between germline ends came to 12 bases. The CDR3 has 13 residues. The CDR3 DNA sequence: TGTGCCAGCAGTTTAAACAGGTGGAGGGAGCAGTACTTC. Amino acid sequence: CASSLNRWREQYF.

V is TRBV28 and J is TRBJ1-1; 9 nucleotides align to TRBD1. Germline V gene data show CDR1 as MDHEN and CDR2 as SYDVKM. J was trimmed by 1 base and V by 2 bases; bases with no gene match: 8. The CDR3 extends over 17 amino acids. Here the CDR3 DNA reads TGTGCCAGCAGTTTAAGCCCCTACAGGGGGCAGAACACTGAAGCTTTCTTT. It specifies CASSLSPYRGQNTEAFF.

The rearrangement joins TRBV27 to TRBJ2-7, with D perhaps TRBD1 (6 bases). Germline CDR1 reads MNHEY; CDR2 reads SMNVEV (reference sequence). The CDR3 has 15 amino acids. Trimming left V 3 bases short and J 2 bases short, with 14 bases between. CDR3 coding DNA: TGTGCCAGCAGTTTGTATGCAGGGGCGACCTACGAGCAGTACTTC. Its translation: CASSLYAGATYEQYF.

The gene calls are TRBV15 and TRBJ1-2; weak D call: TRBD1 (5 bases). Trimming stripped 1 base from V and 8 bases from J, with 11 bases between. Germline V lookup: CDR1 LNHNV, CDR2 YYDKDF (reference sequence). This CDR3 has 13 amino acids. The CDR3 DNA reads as TGTGCCACCAGCAGAGGGGGCGAGGGGGGCTACACCTTC. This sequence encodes CATSRGGEGGYTF.

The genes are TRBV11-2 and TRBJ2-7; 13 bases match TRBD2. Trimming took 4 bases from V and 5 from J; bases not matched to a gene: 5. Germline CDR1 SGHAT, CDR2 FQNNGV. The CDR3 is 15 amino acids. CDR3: CASSSWTSGGNEQYF. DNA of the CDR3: TGTGCCAGCAGCTCATGGACTAGCGGGGGTAACGAGCAGTACTTC.

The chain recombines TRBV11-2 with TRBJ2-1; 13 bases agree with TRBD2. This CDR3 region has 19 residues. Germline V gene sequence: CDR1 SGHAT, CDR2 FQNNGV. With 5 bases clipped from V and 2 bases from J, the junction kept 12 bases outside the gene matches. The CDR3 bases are TGTGCCAGCAGCCCCTCTAAGGGGACTAGCGGGAATACCTACAATGAGCAGTTCTTC. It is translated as CASSPSKGTSGNTYNEQFF.

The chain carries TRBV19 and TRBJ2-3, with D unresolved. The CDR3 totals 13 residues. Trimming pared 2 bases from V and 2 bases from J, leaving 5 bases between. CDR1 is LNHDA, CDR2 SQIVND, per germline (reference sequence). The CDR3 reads CASSIPNTDTQYF. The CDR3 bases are TGTGCCAGTAGTATACCGAACACAGATACGCAGTATTTT. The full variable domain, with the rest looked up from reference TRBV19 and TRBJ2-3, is DGGITQSPKYLFRKEGQNVTLSCEQNLNHDAMYWYRQDPGQGLRLIYYSQIVNDFQKGDIAEGYSVSREKKESFPLTVTSAQKNPTAFYLCASSIPNTDTQYFGPGTRLTVL.

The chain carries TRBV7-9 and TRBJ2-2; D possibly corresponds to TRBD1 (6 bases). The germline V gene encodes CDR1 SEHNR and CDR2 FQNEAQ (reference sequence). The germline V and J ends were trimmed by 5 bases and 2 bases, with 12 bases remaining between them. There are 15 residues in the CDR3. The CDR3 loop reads CASSRRTANTGELFF. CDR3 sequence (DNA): TGTGCCAGCAGCCGACGGACAGCCAACACCGGGGAGCTGTTTTTT.

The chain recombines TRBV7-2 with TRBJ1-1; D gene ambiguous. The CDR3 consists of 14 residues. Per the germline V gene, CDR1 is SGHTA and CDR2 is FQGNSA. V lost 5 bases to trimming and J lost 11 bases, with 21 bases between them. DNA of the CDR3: TGTGCCAGCAGCCTCGTATCACAAGCCGCTCTGGCTTTCTTT. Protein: CASSLVSQAALAFF.

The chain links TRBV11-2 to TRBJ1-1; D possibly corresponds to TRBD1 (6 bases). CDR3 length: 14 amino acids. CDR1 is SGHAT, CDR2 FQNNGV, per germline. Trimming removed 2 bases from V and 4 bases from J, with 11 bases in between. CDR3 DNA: TGTGCCAGCAGCTTACGGGACACAAGCACTGAAGCTTTCTTT. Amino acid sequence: CASSLRDTSTEAFF.

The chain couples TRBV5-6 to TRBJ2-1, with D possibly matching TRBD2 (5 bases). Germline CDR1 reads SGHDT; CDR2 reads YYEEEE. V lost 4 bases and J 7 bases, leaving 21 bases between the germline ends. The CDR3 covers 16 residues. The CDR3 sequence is CASSREGYSSYNEQFF. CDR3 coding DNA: TGTGCCAGCAGCCGGGAAGGGTATTCCTCTTATAATGAGCAGTTCTTC.